This T cell receptor (beta chain) was sequenced for a study of OX40 agonist ivuxolimab in advanced cancers. Notes on the research overall: The costimulatory receptor OX40 (CD134) was targeted by ivuxolimab, a fully human IgG2 agonistic monoclonal antibody. Intravenous ivuxolimab was administered to patients every 2 weeks at six dose levels: 0.01, 0.1, 0.3, 1.5, 3 and 10 mg/kg. Among the roughly 52 dose-escalation patients, 19 had hepatocellular carcinoma, 15 or so melanoma, 9 renal cell carcinoma and 9 head and neck cancer. The dose-escalation cohort was about 83% male with a mean age of approximately 60 years, ranging from roughly 20 to 85. Prior anti-PD-1, anti-PD-L1 or anti-CTLA-4 therapy was permitted, and checkpoint inhibitors had been received by around 40% of dose-escalation patients. Partial responses were achieved by three dose-escalation patients, of whom one had hepatocellular carcinoma and two had cutaneous melanoma. The purpose of peripheral TCRbeta sequencing was to test whether ivuxolimab changed TCR sequence diversity and led to clonal T-cell expansion. The paper covers the monotherapy dose-escalation part of the phase I ivuxolimab trial, which included N ≈ 57 patients. The investigation overall reported the following: Partial responders in the 0.1-3.0 mg/kg groups had among the lowest normalized peripheral clonal expansion, especially among CD8+ T cells. After ivuxolimab, CD8+ T cells had more expanded clones than CD4+ T cells on average. Antigen specificity was not determined for the clonally expanded peripheral T cells. Low levels of normalized T-cell clonal expansion were also seen in some patients who did not respond. At doses of 0.1 to 3.0 mg/kg, clonal expansion of both CD4+ and CD8+ T cells in blood was seen between baseline and week 6.

This clone was seen more than once but under ten times. What antigen it recognizes has not been identified. No base-level quality is on record; no much larger clone is a single base apart. Patients with autoimmune disease history or receiving systemic immunosuppression were excluded from the trial. Peripheral blood for TCR sequencing was collected from all dose cohorts at baseline, on cycle 4 day 1, and on cycle 7 day 1. Samples were obtained from an open-label, multicenter, first-in-human phase I dose-escalation trial of ivuxolimab. Adults with locally advanced or metastatic melanoma, renal cell carcinoma, hepatocellular carcinoma or head and neck squamous cell carcinoma were enrolled in the trial. Before TCR sequencing, CD4+ T cells and CD8+ T cells from peripheral blood were sorted into separate populations. V loses 2 bases, J loses 9 bases, and the germline ends lie 12 bases apart. Reading from cysteine to phenylalanine, the CDR3 counts 14 amino acids. Only CDR3 DNA is held: 42 bases, read in frame from base 1. The germline V gene encodes CDR1 SGHNT and CDR2 YYREEE (reference sequence).

To sequence the TCRbeta CDR3 region, genomic DNA was isolated from the sorted cells. The immunoSEQ Assay was used to sequence the TCRbeta CDR3 regions. TCRdb provides this immuneACCESS table in a form limited to in-frame rearrangements. Some clones are lacking; in checked studies, under half of them reflect an unresolved V gene, and why the rest are absent is not known. The table for this sample lists about 73,000 clones; over 80% of them were counted only once. The ten largest clonotypes hold over 9.5% of the sample. The sample here was CD4+ or CD8+ T cells sorted from blood, taken in a trial of the OX40 agonist ivuxolimab. This receptor was identified in an adult with an advanced solid tumor such as melanoma, head and neck, liver or kidney cancer. In this chain, TRBV5-4 is recombined with TRBJ1-6, with a tentative D gene TRBD1 over 5 matching bases. The sequenced DNA is TGTGCCAGCAGCTTTTCGGGGGTAGGTTCACCCCTCCACTTT. This gives the protein CASSFSGVGSPLHF.